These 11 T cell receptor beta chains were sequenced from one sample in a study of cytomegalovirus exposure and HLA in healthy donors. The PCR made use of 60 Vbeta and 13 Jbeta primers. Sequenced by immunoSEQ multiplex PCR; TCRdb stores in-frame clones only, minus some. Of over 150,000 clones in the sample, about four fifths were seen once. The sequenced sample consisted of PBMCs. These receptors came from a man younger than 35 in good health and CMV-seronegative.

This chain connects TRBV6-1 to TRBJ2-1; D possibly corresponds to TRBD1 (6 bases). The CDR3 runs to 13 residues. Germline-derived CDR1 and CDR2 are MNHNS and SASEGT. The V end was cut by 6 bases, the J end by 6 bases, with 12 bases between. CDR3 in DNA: TGTGCCAGCAGAGTCATACAGGGCAATGAGCAGTTCTTC. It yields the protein CASRVIQGNEQFF.

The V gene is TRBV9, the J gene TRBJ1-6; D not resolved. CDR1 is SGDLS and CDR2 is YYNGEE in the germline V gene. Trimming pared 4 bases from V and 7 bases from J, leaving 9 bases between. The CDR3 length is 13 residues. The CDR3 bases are TGTGCCAGCAGCCTTTCCCCCAATTCACCCCTCCACTTT. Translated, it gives CASSLSPNSPLHF.

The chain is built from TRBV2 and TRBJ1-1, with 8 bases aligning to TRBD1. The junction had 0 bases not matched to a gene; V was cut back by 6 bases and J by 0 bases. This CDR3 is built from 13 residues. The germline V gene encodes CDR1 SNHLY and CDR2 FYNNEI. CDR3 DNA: TGTGCCAGCAGGGACAGGGTGAACACTGAAGCTTTCTTT. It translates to CASRDRVNTEAFF.

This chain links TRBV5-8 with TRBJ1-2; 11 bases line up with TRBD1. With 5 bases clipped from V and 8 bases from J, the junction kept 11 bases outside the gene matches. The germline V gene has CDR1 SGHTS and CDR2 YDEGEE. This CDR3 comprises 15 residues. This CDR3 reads CASSVRDRGIRGYTF. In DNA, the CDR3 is TGTGCCAGCAGTGTACGGGACAGGGGGATACGGGGCTACACCTTC.

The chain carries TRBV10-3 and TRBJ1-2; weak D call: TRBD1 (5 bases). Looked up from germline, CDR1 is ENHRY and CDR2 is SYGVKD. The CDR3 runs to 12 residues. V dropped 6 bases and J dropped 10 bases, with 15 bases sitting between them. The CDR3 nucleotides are TGTGCCATCAGGACAGAGCCCGGTAACTACACCTTC. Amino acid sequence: CAIRTEPGNYTF.

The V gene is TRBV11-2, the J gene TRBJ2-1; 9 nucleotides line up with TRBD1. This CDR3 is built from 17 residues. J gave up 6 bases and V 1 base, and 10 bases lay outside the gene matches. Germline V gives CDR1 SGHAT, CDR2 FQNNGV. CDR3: CASSLVFPRQGVNEQFF. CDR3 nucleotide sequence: TGTGCCAGCAGCTTAGTCTTTCCTCGACAGGGGGTCAATGAGCAGTTCTTC.

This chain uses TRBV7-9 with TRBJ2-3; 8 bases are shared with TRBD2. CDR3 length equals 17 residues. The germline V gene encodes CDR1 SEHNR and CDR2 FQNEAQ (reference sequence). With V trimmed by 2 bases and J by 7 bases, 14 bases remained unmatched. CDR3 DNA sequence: TGTGCCAGCAGCTTATGGTCCCCGACTAGCGCCTCTTATACGCAGTATTTT. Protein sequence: CASSLWSPTSASYTQYF. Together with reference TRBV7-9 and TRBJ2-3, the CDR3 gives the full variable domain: DTGVSQNPRHKITKRGQNVTFRCDPISEHNRLYWYRQTLGQGPEFLTYFQNEAQLEKSRLLSDRFSAERPKGSFSTLEIQRTEQGDSAMYLCASSLWSPTSASYTQYFGPGTRLTVL.

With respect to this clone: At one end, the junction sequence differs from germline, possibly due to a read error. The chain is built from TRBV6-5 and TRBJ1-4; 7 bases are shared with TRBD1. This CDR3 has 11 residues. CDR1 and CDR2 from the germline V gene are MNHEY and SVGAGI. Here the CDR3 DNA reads TGTGCCAGCAGTGAGCACGACAGGGCCTATTTT. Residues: CASSEHDRAYF.

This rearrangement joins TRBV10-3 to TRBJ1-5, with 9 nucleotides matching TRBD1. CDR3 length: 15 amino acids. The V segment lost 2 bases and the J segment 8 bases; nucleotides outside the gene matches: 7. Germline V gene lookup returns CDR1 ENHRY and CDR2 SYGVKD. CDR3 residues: CAISEGWTGAKPQHF. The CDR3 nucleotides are TGTGCCATCAGTGAGGGGTGGACAGGGGCTAAGCCCCAGCATTTT.

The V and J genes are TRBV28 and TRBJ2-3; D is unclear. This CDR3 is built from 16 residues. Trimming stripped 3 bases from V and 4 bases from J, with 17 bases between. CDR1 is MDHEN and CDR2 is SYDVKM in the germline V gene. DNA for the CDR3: TGTGCCAGCAGTTTTTTTGGTCTACTGGGCTCAGATACGCAGTATTTT. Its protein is CASSFFGLLGSDTQYF.

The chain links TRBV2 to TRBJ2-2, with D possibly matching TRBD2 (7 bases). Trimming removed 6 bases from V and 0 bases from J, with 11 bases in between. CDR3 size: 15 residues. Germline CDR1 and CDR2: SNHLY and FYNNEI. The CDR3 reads CASSSGGSNTGELFF. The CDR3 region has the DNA TGTGCCAGCAGCTCGGGGGGCTCGAACACCGGGGAGCTGTTTTTT.